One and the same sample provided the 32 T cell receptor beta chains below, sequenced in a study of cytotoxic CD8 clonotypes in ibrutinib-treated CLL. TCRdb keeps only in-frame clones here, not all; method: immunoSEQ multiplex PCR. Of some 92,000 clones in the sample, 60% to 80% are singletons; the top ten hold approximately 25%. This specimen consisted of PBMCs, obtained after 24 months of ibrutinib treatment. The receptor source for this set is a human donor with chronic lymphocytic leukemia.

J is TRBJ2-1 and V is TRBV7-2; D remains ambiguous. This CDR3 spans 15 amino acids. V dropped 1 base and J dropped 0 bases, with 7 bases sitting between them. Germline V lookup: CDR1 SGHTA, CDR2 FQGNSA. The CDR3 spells CASSLVAASYNEQFF. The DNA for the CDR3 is TGTGCCAGCAGCTTAGTGGCTGCCTCCTACAATGAGCAGTTCTTC.

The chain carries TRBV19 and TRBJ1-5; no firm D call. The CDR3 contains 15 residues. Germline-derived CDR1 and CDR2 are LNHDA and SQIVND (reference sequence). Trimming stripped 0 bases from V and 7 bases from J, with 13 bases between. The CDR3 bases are TGTGCCAGTAGTATAGATCGGACCTCAGTACAGCCCCAGCATTTT. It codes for CASSIDRTSVQPQHF.

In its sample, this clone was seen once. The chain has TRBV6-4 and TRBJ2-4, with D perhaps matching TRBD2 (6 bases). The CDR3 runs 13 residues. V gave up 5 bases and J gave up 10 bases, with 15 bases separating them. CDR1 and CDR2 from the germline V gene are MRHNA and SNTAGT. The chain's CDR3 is CASSRDSLAIQYF. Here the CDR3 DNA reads TGTGCCAGCAGTCGGGACTCCCTAGCGATTCAGTACTTC.

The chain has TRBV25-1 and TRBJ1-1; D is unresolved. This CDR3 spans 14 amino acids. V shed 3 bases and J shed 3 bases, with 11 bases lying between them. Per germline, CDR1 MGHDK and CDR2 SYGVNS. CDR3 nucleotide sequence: TGTGCCAGCAGTGACGGCAGGAGGGACACTGAAGCTTTCTTT. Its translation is CASSDGRRDTEAFF. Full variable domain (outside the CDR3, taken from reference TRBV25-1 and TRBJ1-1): EADIYQTPRYLVIGTGKKITLECSQTMGHDKMYWYQQDPGMELHLIHYSYGVNSTEKGDLSSESTVSRIRTEHFPLTLESARPSHTSQYLCASSDGRRDTEAFFGQGTRLTVV.

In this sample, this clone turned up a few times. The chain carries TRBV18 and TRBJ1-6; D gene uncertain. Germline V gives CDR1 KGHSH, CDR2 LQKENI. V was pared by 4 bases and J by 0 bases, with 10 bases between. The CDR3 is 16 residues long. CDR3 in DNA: TGTGCCAGCTCACGAGTGGAGAGCTCCTATAATTCACCCCTCCACTTT. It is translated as CASSRVESSYNSPLHF.

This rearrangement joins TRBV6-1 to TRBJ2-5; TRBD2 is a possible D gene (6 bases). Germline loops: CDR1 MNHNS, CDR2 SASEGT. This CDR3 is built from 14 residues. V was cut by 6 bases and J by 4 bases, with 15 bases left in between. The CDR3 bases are TGTGCCAGCAGCCCCACGATCGGGGGAGAGACCCAGTACTTC. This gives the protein CASSPTIGGETQYF.

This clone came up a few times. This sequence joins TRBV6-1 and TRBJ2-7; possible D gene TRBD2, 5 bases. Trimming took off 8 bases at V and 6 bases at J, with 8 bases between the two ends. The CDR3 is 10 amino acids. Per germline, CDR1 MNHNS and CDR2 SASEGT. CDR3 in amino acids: CASASIEQYF. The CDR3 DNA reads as TGTGCCAGCGCTAGCATCGAGCAGTACTTC.

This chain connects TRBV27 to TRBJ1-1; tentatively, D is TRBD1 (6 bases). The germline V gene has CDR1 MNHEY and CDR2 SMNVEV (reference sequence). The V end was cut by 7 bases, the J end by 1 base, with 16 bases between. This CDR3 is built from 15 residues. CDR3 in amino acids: CASKLQGATNTEAFF. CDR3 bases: TGTGCCAGCAAATTACAGGGAGCTACGAACACTGAAGCTTTCTTT.

CDR3 nucleotide sequence: TGTGCCAGTAGGGCTTCCTCTGGAAACACCATATATTTT. Its translation is CASRASSGNTIYF. This sequence joins TRBV2 and TRBJ1-3; the D is unclear. The CDR3 is 13 residues long. The ends were cut back, 9 bases at V and 0 bases at J, with 9 bases in the middle. CDR1 and CDR2 (germline): SNHLY, FYNNEI.

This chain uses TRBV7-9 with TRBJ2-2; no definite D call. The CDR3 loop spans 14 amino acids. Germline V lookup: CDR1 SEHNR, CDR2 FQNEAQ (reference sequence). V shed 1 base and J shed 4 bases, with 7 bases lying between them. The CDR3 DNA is TGTGCCAGCAGCTTAGTTGTGGTCACCGGGGAGCTGTTTTTT. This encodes CASSLVVVTGELFF.

This CDR3 reads CASTDDRPNTEAFF. Written as DNA, the CDR3 is TGTGCCAGCACCGACGACAGGCCGAACACTGAAGCTTTCTTT. V usage is TRBV7-9 and J usage is TRBJ1-1, with D perhaps TRBD1 (6 bases). Deletions cut 7 bases from V and 1 base from J, with 13 bases between. CDR3 length: 14 residues. CDR1 and CDR2 (germline): SEHNR, FQNEAQ (reference sequence).

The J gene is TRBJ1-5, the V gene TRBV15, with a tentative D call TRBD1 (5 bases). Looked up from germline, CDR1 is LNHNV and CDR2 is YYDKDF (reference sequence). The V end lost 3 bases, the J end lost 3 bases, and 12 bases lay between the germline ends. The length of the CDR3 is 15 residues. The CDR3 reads CATSSASRVNQPQHF. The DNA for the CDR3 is TGTGCCACCAGCAGTGCTAGCAGGGTCAATCAGCCCCAGCATTTT. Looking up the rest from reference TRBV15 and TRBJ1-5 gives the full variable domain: DAMVIQNPRYQVTQFGKPVTLSCSQTLNHNVMYWYQQKSSQAPKLLFHYYDKDFNNEADTPDNFQSRRPNTSFCFLDIRSPGLGDTAMYLCATSSASRVNQPQHFGDGTRLSIL.

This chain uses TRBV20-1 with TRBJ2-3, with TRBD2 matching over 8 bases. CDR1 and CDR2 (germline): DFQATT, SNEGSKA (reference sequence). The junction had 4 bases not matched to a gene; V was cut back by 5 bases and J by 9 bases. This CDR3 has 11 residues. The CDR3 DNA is TGCAGTGCTGGACTAGCTCAGACGCAGTATTTT. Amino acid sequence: CSAGLAQTQYF.

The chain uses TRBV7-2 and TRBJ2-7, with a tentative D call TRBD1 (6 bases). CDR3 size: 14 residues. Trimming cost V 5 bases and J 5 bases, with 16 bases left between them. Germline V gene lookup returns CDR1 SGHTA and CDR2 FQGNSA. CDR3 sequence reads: CASSEGQKLNEQYF. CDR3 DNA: TGTGCCAGCAGCGAAGGACAGAAGCTTAACGAGCAGTACTTC.

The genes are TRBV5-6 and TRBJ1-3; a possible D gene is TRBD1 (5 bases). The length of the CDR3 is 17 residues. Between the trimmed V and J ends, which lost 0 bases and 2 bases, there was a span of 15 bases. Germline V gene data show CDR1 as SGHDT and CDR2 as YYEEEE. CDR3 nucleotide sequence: TGTGCCAGCAGCTTGGCTTTAACGGGGGGTACTGGAAACACCATATATTTT. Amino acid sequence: CASSLALTGGTGNTIYF.

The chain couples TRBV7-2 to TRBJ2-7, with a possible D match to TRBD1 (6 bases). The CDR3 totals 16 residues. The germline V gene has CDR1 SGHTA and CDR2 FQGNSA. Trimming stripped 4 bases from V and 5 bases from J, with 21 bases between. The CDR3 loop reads CASSSWGLAGVNEQYF. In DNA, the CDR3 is TGTGCCAGCAGCTCCTGGGGGCTAGCTGGCGTCAACGAGCAGTACTTC.

CDR3 nucleotides: TGTGCCAGCTCACCGCGGGACAGGGGAGGCGAAAAACTGTTTTTT. Translation gives CASSPRDRGGEKLFF. The V call is TRBV18, the J call TRBJ1-4, with 10 nucleotides matching TRBD1. The CDR3 has 15 residues. From germline, CDR1 is KGHSH and CDR2 LQKENI. V lost 3 bases, J lost 8 bases, and 6 bases stayed unmatched.

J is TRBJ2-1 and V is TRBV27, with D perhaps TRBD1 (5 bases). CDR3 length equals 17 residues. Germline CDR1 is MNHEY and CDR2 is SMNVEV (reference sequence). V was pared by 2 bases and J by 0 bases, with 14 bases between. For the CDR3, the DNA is TGTGCCAGCAGTTTAGGTTGGGGCCAGAGCTCCTACAATGAGCAGTTCTTC. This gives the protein CASSLGWGQSSYNEQFF.

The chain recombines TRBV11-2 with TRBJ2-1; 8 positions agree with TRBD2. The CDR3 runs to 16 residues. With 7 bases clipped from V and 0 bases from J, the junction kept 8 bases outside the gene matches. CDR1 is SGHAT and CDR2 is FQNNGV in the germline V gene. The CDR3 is CASILRSGSSYNEQFF. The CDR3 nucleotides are TGTGCCAGCATACTAAGAAGCGGGAGCTCCTACAATGAGCAGTTCTTC.

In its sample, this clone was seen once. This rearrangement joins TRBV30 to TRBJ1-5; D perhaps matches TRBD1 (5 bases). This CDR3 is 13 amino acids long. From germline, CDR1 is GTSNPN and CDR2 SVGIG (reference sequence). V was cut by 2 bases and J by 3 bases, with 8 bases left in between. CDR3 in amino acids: CAWSPGLNQPQHF. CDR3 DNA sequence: TGTGCCTGGAGTCCGGGGCTCAATCAGCCCCAGCATTTT.

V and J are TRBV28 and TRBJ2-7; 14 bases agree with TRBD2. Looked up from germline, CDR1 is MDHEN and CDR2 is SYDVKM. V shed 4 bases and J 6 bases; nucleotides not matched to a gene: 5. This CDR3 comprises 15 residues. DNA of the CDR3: TGTGCCAGCAGTTCCTCCGGACTAGCGGGAGGCGAGCAGTACTTC. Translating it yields CASSSSGLAGGEQYF.

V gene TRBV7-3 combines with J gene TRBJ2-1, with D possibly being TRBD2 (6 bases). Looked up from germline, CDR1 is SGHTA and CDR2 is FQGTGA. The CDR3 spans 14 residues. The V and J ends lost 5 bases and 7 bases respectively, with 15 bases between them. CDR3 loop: CASSPQWAGNEQFF. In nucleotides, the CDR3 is TGTGCCAGCAGCCCGCAGTGGGCGGGGAATGAGCAGTTCTTC.

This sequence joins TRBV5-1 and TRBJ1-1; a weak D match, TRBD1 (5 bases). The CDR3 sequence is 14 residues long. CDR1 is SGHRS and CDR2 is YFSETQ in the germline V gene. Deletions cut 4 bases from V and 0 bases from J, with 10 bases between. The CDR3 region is CASSLTVMNTEAFF. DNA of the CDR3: TGCGCCAGCAGCCTGACAGTCATGAACACTGAAGCTTTCTTT.

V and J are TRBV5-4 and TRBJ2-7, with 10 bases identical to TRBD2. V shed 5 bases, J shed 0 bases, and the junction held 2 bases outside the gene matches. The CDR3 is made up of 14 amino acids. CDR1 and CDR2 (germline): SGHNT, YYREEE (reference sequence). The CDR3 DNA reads TGTGCCAGCAGGAGGACTAGCGGCTCCTACGAGCAGTACTTC. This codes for CASRRTSGSYEQYF.

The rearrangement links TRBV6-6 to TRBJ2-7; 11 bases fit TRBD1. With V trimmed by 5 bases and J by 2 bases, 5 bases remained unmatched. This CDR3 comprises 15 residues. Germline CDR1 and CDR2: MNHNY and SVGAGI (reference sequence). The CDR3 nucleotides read TGTGCCAGCAGTATGCCGGGACAGGGGGCCTACGAGCAGTACTTC. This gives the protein CASSMPGQGAYEQYF.

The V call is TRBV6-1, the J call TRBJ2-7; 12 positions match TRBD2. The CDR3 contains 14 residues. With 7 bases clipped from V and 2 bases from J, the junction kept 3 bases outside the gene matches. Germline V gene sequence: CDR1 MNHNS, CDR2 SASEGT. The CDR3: CASNGLAGTYEQYF. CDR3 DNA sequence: TGTGCCAGCAATGGACTAGCGGGGACCTACGAGCAGTACTTC.

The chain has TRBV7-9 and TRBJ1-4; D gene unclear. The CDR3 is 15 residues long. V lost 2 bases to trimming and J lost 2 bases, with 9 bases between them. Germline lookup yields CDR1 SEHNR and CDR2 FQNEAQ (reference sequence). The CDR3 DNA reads TGTGCCAGCAGCTTACGTACGCTTACTAATGAAAAACTGTTTTTT. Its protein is CASSLRTLTNEKLFF.

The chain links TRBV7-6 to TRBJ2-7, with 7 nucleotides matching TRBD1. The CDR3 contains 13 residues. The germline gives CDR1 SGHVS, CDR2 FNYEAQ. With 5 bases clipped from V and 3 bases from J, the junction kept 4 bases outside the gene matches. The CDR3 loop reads CASSRDSIYEQYF. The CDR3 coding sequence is TGTGCCAGCAGCCGGGACAGCATCTACGAGCAGTACTTC.

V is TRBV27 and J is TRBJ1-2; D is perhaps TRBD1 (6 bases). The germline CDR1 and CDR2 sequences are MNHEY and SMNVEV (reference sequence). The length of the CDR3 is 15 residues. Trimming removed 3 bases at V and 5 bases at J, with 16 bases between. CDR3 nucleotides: TGTGCCAGCAGTTTGGCCGGGACACCTTTTTATGGCTACACCTTC. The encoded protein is CASSLAGTPFYGYTF.

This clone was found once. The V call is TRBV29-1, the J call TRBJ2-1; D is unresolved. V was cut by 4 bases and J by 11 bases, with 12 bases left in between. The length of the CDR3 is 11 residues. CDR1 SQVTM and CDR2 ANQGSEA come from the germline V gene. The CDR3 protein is CSVVFAEKQFF. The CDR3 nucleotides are TGCAGCGTTGTATTCGCGGAGAAGCAGTTCTTC.

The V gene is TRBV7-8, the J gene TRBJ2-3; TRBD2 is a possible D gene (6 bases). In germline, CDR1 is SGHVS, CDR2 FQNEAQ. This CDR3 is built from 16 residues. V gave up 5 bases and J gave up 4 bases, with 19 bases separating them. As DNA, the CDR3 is TGTGCCAGCAGCCCTGCGGGCGGATGGGGGGCAGATACGCAGTATTTT. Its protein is CASSPAGGWGADTQYF.

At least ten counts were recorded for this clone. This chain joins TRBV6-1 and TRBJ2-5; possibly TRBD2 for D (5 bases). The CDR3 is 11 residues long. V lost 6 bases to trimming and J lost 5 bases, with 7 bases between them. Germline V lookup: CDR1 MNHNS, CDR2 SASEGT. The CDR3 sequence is CASRGGETQYF. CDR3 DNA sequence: TGTGCCAGCAGAGGCGGGGAGACCCAGTACTTC.